This passage covers 6 T cell receptor beta chains from one sample sequenced in a study of shared clonotypes between healthy human individuals. Naive CD8 cells, CD45RO-negative and positively selected for CCR7, excluded terminally differentiated effector memory CD45RA+ cells. Assay: immunoSEQ multiplex PCR; the TCRdb copy retains only in-frame clones and omits some. The sample has about 2.1 million clones, 93% seen once; the top ten hold 1.5% to 2%. Sequenced input: naive CD8+ T cells from PBMCs. These receptors all stem from a man aged 18 to 29 in good health. Some clones in this sample may be carry-over from other donors' samples.

V usage is TRBV28 and J usage is TRBJ1-1, with D perhaps matching TRBD1 (5 bases). The CDR3 sequence is 14 residues long. V was clipped by 6 bases and J by 1 base, with 12 bases between them. Germline V gene sequence: CDR1 MDHEN, CDR2 SYDVKM. Here the CDR3 DNA reads TGTGCCAGCAGGGCGTGGGACCAGAACACTGAAGCTTTCTTT. It translates to CASRAWDQNTEAFF.

V usage is TRBV10-3 and J usage is TRBJ2-2; tentative D call: TRBD2 (6 bases). Germline CDR1 is ENHRY and CDR2 is SYGVKD. The CDR3 runs to 13 residues. Trimming took off 10 bases at V and 4 bases at J, with 13 bases between the two ends. Here the CDR3 reads CATEEGPTGELFF. CDR3 in DNA: TGTGCCACCGAGGAGGGACCCACCGGGGAGCTGTTTTTT.

V gene TRBV28 combines with J gene TRBJ2-3, with 7 bases matching TRBD2. The CDR3 has 14 residues. Trimming removed 8 bases from V and 2 bases from J; junction bases left unmatched: 7. Germline CDR1 reads MDHEN; CDR2 reads SYDVKM. The CDR3 DNA is TGTGCCAGCCGCGGACTAGGGAACACAGATACGCAGTATTTT. Translated, it gives CASRGLGNTDTQYF.

The chain uses TRBV28 and TRBJ2-1; D is unclear. The CDR3 is made up of 12 amino acids. With 5 bases removed from V and 8 bases from J, the gap between germline ends came to 10 bases. Per the germline V gene, CDR1 is MDHEN and CDR2 is SYDVKM. CDR3 sequence: CASSQENHEQFF. The DNA for the CDR3 is TGTGCCAGCAGTCAGGAAAACCATGAGCAGTTCTTC.

The genes are TRBV4-1 and TRBJ1-2; TRBD1 matches 9 bases. Germline lookup yields CDR1 MGHRA and CDR2 YSYEKL. CDR3 length: 15 residues. V shed 1 base, J shed 5 bases, and the junction held 5 bases outside the gene matches. The CDR3 sequence is CASSQGSGTGYGYTF. CDR3 DNA: TGCGCCAGCAGCCAAGGAAGTGGGACAGGGTATGGCTACACCTTC.

The V and J genes are TRBV4-2 and TRBJ2-3; 8 bases fit TRBD2. The CDR3 sequence is 17 residues long. Germline V gives CDR1 LGHNA, CDR2 YNFKEQ. The trim removed 4 bases at V and 3 bases at J, leaving 12 bases unmatched. The CDR3 sequence: CASSPGRERGWTDTQYF. CDR3 DNA sequence: TGTGCCAGCAGCCCGGGTCGAGAGCGGGGGTGGACAGATACGCAGTATTTT.